This record covers a single TCR beta chain. The source of the sample is a study of cytotoxic CD8 clonotypes in ibrutinib-treated CLL. Whole-study context: Among the patients, 10 to 11 presented as relapsed/refractory and 15 as treatment-naive; around 18 showed unmutated IGHV.

Depth targeted 1 in 200,000 to 1 in 1 million T cells, averaging roughly 9.7x coverage per clonotype. Some clones are missing from TCRdb's copy, which holds only in-frame ones; the method was immunoSEQ multiplex PCR. The sample contains over 70,000 clones, roughly 86% of which appear only once. The specimen comprised PBMCs, sampled before ibrutinib treatment. The sequence came from a human donor with chronic lymphocytic leukemia.

The CDR3 sequence is CASSPQGDRTLNYGYTF. The CDR3 coding sequence is TGTGCCAGCAGTCCCCAAGGGGACAGGACCCTTAACTATGGCTACACCTTC. V usage is TRBV28 and J usage is TRBJ1-2, with TRBD1 identical over 8 bases. This CDR3 contains 17 residues. CDR1 is MDHEN, CDR2 SYDVKM, per germline. Trimming removed 5 bases from V and 1 base from J; junction bases left unmatched: 12.